This is a list of T cell receptor beta chains from one sample in a study of blood T cells in healthy people across ages. MiXCR was run by TCRdb on the 5' RACE reads, yielding one entry per CDR3 protein. The sample lists about 1.4 million distinct CDR3 sequences, 55% to 75% occurring once. Sequencing was performed on blood. The receptors shown here come from a man between 18 and 35 years old in good health. Both conserved end residues are part of each CDR3. D genes are given only for firm matches. Expanded clones get a size class; other rows say once, few or many, or leave the size out.

len	v_gene	j_gene	abundance	d_gene	CDR3aa	CDR3nt
20	TRBV12-5	TRBJ2-3	.	TRBD2	CASGFTALGSSGSRSDTQYF	TGTGCTAGTGGTTTTACCGCCTTGGGTAGTAGCGGGAGTCGGTCAGATACGCAGTATTTT
14	TRBV2	TRBJ1-2	.	TRBD1	CATYRDRGDLGYTF	TGTGCCACGTACCGGGACAGGGGGGATCTTGGCTACACCTTC
16	TRBV20-1	TRBJ1-2	.	TRBD1	CSASKGTGVFDYGYTF	TGCAGCGCTAGCAAGGGGACAGGGGTTTTTGACTATGGCTACACCTTC
16	TRBV4-1	TRBJ2-1	.	TRBD2	CASSLLGAGGTNEQFF	TGCGCCAGCAGCCTCCTTGGAGCGGGAGGGACGAATGAGCAGTTCTTC
13	TRBV29-1	TRBJ1-2	.	.	CSVEGPGHYGYTF	TGCAGCGTTGAGGGCCCGGGGCACTATGGCTACACCTTC
13	TRBV12-3/TRBV12-4	TRBJ1-1	.	.	CAIHPVGNGEAFF	TGTGCCATCCACCCCGTAGGAAACGGTGAAGCTTTCTTT
14	TRBV20-1	TRBJ2-1	.	TRBD1	CSAETGVFYNEQFF	TGCAGTGCTGAGACAGGGGTCTTCTACAATGAGCAGTTCTTC
17	TRBV4-2	TRBJ2-1	.	TRBD2	CASSQEIRGLRYNEQFF	TGTGCCAGCAGCCAAGAAATTAGGGGACTACGATACAATGAGCAGTTCTTC
11	TRBV20-1	TRBJ2-4	.	.	CSAPNVNIQYF	TGCAGTGCTCCCAACGTTAACATTCAGTACTTC
14	TRBV9	TRBJ2-3	.	.	CASSVGMDGDTQYF	TGTGCCAGCAGCGTAGGGATGGACGGAGATACGCAGTATTTT
15	TRBV7-2	TRBJ2-5	few	.	CASRKQASYQETQYF	TGTGCCAGCAGGAAACAGGCGTCGTATCAAGAGACCCAGTACTTC
18	TRBV6-1	TRBJ2-5	.	TRBD2	CASSLTGTSGGEEETQYF	TGTGCCAGCAGTCTCACCGGGACTAGCGGGGGGGAAGAAGAGACCCAGTACTTC
18	TRBV7-2	TRBJ2-1	.	TRBD1	CASSFPPDGQDRYNEQFF	TGTGCCAGCAGCTTCCCGCCCGATGGACAGGACCGGTACAATGAGCAGTTCTTC
14	TRBV4-3	TRBJ2-3	.	TRBD1	CASSYRGQGDTQYF	TGCGCCAGCTCGTACAGGGGGCAAGGAGATACGCAGTATTTT
14	TRBV29-1	TRBJ2-1	.	.	CSVLGEAFYSEQFF	TGCAGCGTGCTCGGTGAAGCTTTCTACAGTGAGCAGTTCTTC
12	TRBV6-5	TRBJ1-2	few	.	CASSTGVYGYTF	TGTGCCAGCAGTACAGGAGTGTATGGCTACACCTTC
15	TRBV20-1	TRBJ2-7	.	TRBD1	CSASNRDRLNYEQYF	TGCAGTGCTAGTAACCGGGACAGGCTGAACTACGAGCAGTACTTC